The rows below give T cell receptor beta chains drawn from one sample of a study of CD8 T cells in ankylosing spondylitis. TCRdb re-derived calls from the 5' RACE reads in MiXCR, one entry per CDR3 protein. The sample holds about 140,000 distinct CDR3 sequences, 5.5% to 7.5% seen once. The sequenced sample consisted of blood, either unsorted or a sorted T cell fraction (not recorded which). The receptor set was obtained from a female donor with ankylosing spondylitis or in good health (not recorded which). Both conserved end residues are part of each CDR3. A D gene is named only where the DNA matches it firmly. A row's size may be missing; if present it is once, few, many or a size class.

v_gene	abundance	d_gene	j_gene	CDR3nt	CDR3aa
TRBV7-2	few	TRBD1	TRBJ2-5	TGTGCCAGCAGCTTAGTTTGGGACAGCAACCAAGAGACCCAGTACTTC	CASSLVWDSNQETQYF
TRBV3-1	many	.	TRBJ2-1	TGTGCCAGCAGCCAAGATCTTAAGAACAATGAGCAGTTCTTC	CASSQDLKNNEQFF
TRBV20-1	.	.	TRBJ2-7	TGCAGTGCTAGAGATCCGTTCACAGGGATCCCCGAGCAGTACTTC	CSARDPFTGIPEQYF
TRBV5-1	many	TRBD1	TRBJ1-6	TGCGCCAGCAGCTTGGAGACAGGGGATTCACCCCTCCACTTT	CASSLETGDSPLHF
TRBV29-1	many	TRBD1	TRBJ1-2	TGCAGCGTCGGACAGGGAAGCGAGGGCTACACCTTC	CSVGQGSEGYTF
TRBV12-3/TRBV12-4	many	.	TRBJ1-1	TGTGCCAGCAGAGAGACCGGGGGGCAAACTGAAGCTTTCTTT	CASRETGGQTEAFF
TRBV28	many	TRBD1	TRBJ1-1	TGTGCCAGCCGTGACAGGGTGTCTGAAGCTTTCTTT	CASRDRVSEAFF
TRBV6-5	many	.	TRBJ2-4	TGTGCCAGCAGTTACCTCGGATCTAAAGGGTCCAAAAACATTCAGTACTTC	CASSYLGSKGSKNIQYF
TRBV11-1	many	.	TRBJ1-2	TGTGCCAGCAGCCTAGGGCGGCAGGCGGGGCCGTCTAACTATGGCTACACCTTC	CASSLGRQAGPSNYGYTF
TRBV20-1	many	.	TRBJ1-5	TGCAGTGCTAGATCGGCGTCGGGGGCTCATCAGCCCCAGCATTTT	CSARSASGAHQPQHF
TRBV10-3	many	.	TRBJ2-7	TGTGCCATCAGTGAGTCCGGTGACAGGCAGTACTTC	CAISESGDRQYF
TRBV18	few	TRBD1	TRBJ1-6	TGTGCCAGCTCACCACTGGGACAGGTTGATTCACCCCTCCACTTT	CASSPLGQVDSPLHF
TRBV2	many	TRBD1	TRBJ1-5	TGTGCCAGTAATAGGGGGCAGGGTCAGCCCCAGCATTTT	CASNRGQGQPQHF
TRBV5-1	many	.	TRBJ1-3	TGCGCCAGCAGCTTGGAGGCCAGGCCCTCTGGAAACACCATATATTTT	CASSLEARPSGNTIYF
TRBV28	many	.	TRBJ1-1	TGTGCCACCAAGGAAAGAAGGTATGGTACTGAAGCTTTCTTT	CATKERRYGTEAFF
TRBV4-2	many	.	TRBJ1-1	TGTGCCAGCAGCCAAGAGAGCGGTTGGACTGAAGCTTTCTTT	CASSQESGWTEAFF
TRBV11-3	many	.	TRBJ1-6	TGTGCCAGCAGCTTCTATTTTATAGACAGGCAGAGCTCCTATAATTCACCCCTCCACTTT	CASSFYFIDRQSSYNSPLHF
TRBV2	many	.	TRBJ1-6	TGTGCCAGCAGTGAAGCGCGTTCACCCCTCCACTTT	CASSEARSPLHF
TRBV5-5	many	TRBD1	TRBJ2-1	TGTGCCAGCAGCATCACCGGGACAGGGATTTATGAGCAGTTCTTC	CASSITGTGIYEQFF
TRBV7-9	many	TRBD2	TRBJ2-3	TGTGCCAGCAGCACAATCGGACTAGCGGGGGCTCAGGATACGCAGTATTTT	CASSTIGLAGAQDTQYF
TRBV7-2	many	.	TRBJ1-2	TGTGCCAGCAGCCGCCGACAGCCATCCCTCTATGGCTACACCTTC	CASSRRQPSLYGYTF
TRBV9	few	.	TRBJ2-5	TGTGCCAGCAGCCCTCAAGGGTTCCGAGAGACCCAGTACTTC	CASSPQGFRETQYF
TRBV5-1	many	.	TRBJ1-1	TGCGCCAGCAGCCGCTCCGGGACCCTAATGGGTGGCACTGAAGCTTTCTTT	CASSRSGTLMGGTEAFF
TRBV6-2/TRBV6-3	many	.	TRBJ1-1	TGTGCCAGCAGTTACATCGGCAGGGACAAACCGATGGCTGAAGCTTTCTTT	CASSYIGRDKPMAEAFF
TRBV7-3	.	TRBD2	TRBJ2-7	TGTGCCAGCAGCCCCCTTGCTAGCGGGGGGCTCGTGCAGTACTTC	CASSPLASGGLVQYF
TRBV7-2	many	.	TRBJ2-1	TGTGCCAGCAGCCCACGAACCCACTCCTACAATGAGCAGTTCTTC	CASSPRTHSYNEQFF
TRBV20-1	many	TRBD1	TRBJ1-2	TGCAGTGCTAGAGAAGAGGGGGCGAGCTATGGCTACACCTTC	CSAREEGASYGYTF
TRBV3-1	.	TRBD1	TRBJ2-3	TGTGCCTCCTGCCAACCCCTTGGACAGGGGGCGACTGATACGCAGTATTTT	CASCQPLGQGATDTQYF
TRBV27	many	.	TRBJ1-2	TGTGCCAGCAGGGAACCGGGAACCAACTATGGCTACACCTTC	CASREPGTNYGYTF
TRBV20-1	many	.	TRBJ1-3	TGCAGTGCTAGTAGCGAGGGGGCTGGAAACACCATATATTTT	CSASSEGAGNTIYF
TRBV7-9	few	TRBD1	TRBJ2-7	TGTGCCAGCAGCCGGACAGGGGGTGTGGACGAGCAGTACTTC	CASSRTGGVDEQYF
TRBV10-3	many	.	TRBJ1-5	TGTGCCATCAGTGCGACAGGCGGCAATCAGCCCCAGCATTTT	CAISATGGNQPQHF
TRBV28	many	.	TRBJ1-1	TGTGCCAGCAGTTTGTTGGGGGGCGCTGAAGCTTTCTTT	CASSLLGGAEAFF